These 8 T cell receptor beta chains were all obtained from the same sample, sequenced in a study of CD4 T cells in relation to SARS-CoV-2 and coronaviruses. Their specific antigens are unknown. CD4+ T cells from unexposed donors were obtained before the COVID-19 pandemic (2011-2018). The cells were cultured for roughly 11 days before CD4+ T cells were isolated. This table comes from immunoSEQ multiplex PCR, and its TCRdb copy is limited to in-frame clones, with some not included. Altogether about 24,000 clones are present, around 74% being singletons, with the ten largest covering approximately 13%. Specimen: CD4+ T cells from PBMCs, cultured in vitro. Receptors were obtained from a human donor in good health.

This clone was counted only a few times. CDR3: CASPWTSGKNIQYF. CDR3 DNA: TGTGCCAGCCCATGGACTAGCGGGAAAAACATTCAGTACTTC. V usage is TRBV27 and J usage is TRBJ2-4; 11 nucleotides line up with TRBD2. Trimming at V came to 8 bases and at J to 4 bases, leaving 4 bases not matched to a gene. The CDR3 extends over 14 amino acids. Germline V gene data show CDR1 as MNHEY and CDR2 as SMNVEV (reference sequence).

The chain is built from TRBV20-1 and TRBJ1-1, with D unresolved. The CDR3 is made up of 11 amino acids. Looked up from germline, CDR1 is DFQATT and CDR2 is SNEGSKA (reference sequence). The V and J ends lost 5 bases and 1 base respectively, with 5 bases between them. Written as DNA, the CDR3 is TGCAGTGCTCCCCGGAACACTGAAGCTTTCTTT. Its translation: CSAPRNTEAFF.

This chain uses TRBV5-8 with TRBJ2-3, with D maybe TRBD2 (6 bases). The V gene's germline CDR1 is SGHTS and CDR2 YDEGEE. The CDR3 extends over 17 amino acids. Deletions cut 4 bases from V and 1 base from J, with 19 bases between. The CDR3 spells CASSGTSQASGTDTQYF. Written as DNA, the CDR3 is TGTGCCAGCAGCGGGACTTCGCAGGCTAGTGGCACAGATACGCAGTATTTT. The full variable domain, completed using reference TRBV5-8 and TRBJ2-3, is EAGVTQSPTHLIKTRGQQATLRCSPISGHTSVYWYQQALGLGLQFLLWYDEGEERNRGNFPPRFSGRQFPNYSSELNVNALELEDSALYLCASSGTSQASGTDTQYFGPGTRLTVL.

The chain uses TRBV18 and TRBJ1-1; no definite D call. Germline CDR1 and CDR2: KGHSH and LQKENI. The CDR3 loop spans 12 amino acids. The ends were cut back, 3 bases at V and 4 bases at J, with 6 bases in the middle. The CDR3 sequence: CASSPRPTEAFF. The CDR3 DNA follows: TGTGCCAGCTCACCTCGCCCCACTGAAGCTTTCTTT.

The V call is TRBV2, the J call TRBJ2-7, with 8 bases that match TRBD2. The junction had 10 bases not matched to a gene; V was cut back by 6 bases and J by 6 bases. The CDR3 totals 14 residues. Germline CDR1 SNHLY, CDR2 FYNNEI. The CDR3 is CASRPGLVGSEQYF. The CDR3 nucleotides are TGTGCCAGCAGGCCGGGACTAGTGGGTTCCGAGCAGTACTTC. The full variable domain, its missing parts supplied by reference TRBV2 and TRBJ2-7, is EPEVTQTPSHQVTQMGQEVILRCVPISNHLYFYWYRQILGQKVEFLVSFYNNEISEKSEIFDDQFSVERPDGSNFTLKIRSTKLEDSAMYFCASRPGLVGSEQYFGPGTRLTVT.

The J gene is TRBJ1-5, the V gene TRBV27; the D is unclear. Per the germline V gene, CDR1 is MNHEY and CDR2 is SMNVEV (reference sequence). V dropped 6 bases and J dropped 0 bases, with 12 bases sitting between them. The CDR3 sequence is 15 residues long. CDR3 residues: CASSKDGNSNQPQHF. DNA of the CDR3: TGTGCCAGCAGCAAGGACGGCAATAGCAATCAGCCCCAGCATTTT.

The chain carries TRBV5-4 and TRBJ2-2, with 8 bases fitting TRBD1. Germline V lookup: CDR1 SGHNT, CDR2 YYREEE (reference sequence). Trimming at V came to 0 bases and at J to 8 bases, leaving 9 bases not matched to a gene. This CDR3 comprises 16 residues. The CDR3 DNA sequence: TGTGCCAGCAGCTTGGGACAGGGGTCGTATAGGGGGGAGCTGTTTTTT. Translating it yields CASSLGQGSYRGELFF.

The genes are TRBV10-1 and TRBJ2-7; 8 nucleotides agree with TRBD1. Germline-derived CDR1 and CDR2 are WNHNN and SYGVQD (reference sequence). The CDR3 consists of 15 residues. V trimming: 2 bases; J trimming: 3 bases; junction bases outside the gene matches: 6. Here the CDR3 DNA reads TGCGCCAGCAGTGAGATTCAGGGGGCCAACTACGAGCAGTACTTC. It yields the protein CASSEIQGANYEQYF.